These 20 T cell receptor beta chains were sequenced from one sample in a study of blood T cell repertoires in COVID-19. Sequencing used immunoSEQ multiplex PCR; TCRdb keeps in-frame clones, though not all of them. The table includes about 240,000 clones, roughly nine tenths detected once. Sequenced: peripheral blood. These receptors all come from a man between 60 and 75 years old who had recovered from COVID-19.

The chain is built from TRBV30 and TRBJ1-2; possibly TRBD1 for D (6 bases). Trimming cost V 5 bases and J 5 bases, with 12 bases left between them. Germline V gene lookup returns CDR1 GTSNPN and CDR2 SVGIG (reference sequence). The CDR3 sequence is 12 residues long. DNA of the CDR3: TGTGCCTGGGTAGACAGGCAATATGGCTACACCTTC. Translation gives CAWVDRQYGYTF.

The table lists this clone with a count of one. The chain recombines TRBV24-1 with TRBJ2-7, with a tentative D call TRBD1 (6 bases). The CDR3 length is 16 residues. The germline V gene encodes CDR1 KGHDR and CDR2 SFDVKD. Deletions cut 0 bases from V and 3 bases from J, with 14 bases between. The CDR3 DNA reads TGTGCCACCAGTGATTTGGTTACAGGGAATTACTACGAGCAGTACTTC. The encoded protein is CATSDLVTGNYYEQYF.

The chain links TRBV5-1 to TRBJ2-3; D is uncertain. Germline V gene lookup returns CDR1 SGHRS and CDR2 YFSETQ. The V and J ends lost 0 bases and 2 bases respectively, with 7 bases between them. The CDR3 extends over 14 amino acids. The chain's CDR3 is CASSLGAYTDTQYF. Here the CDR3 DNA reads TGCGCCAGCAGCTTGGGGGCCTACACAGATACGCAGTATTTT.

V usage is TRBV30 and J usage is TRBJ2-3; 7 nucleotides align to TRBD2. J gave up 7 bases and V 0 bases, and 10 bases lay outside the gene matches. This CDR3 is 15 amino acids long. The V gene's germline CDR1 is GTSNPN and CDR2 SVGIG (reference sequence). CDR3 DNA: TGTGCCTGGAGTGTACTTCAGCGGGGCGTGAATACGCAGTATTTT. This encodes CAWSVLQRGVNTQYF.

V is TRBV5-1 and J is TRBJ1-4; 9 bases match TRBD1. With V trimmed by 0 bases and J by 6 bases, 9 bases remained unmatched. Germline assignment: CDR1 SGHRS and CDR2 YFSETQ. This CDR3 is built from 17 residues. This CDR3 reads CASSLAVHRDRDEKLFF. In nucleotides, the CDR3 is TGCGCCAGCAGCTTGGCCGTGCATAGGGACAGGGATGAAAAACTGTTTTTT.

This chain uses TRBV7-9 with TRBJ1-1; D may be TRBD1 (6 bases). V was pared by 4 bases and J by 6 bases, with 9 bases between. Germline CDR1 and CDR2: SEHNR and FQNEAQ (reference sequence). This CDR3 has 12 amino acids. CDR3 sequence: CASSSDSPEAFF. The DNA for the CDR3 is TGTGCCAGCAGCTCGGACAGCCCTGAAGCTTTCTTT.

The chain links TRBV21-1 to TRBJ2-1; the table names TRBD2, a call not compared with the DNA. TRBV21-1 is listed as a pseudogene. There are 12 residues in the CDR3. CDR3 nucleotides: TGTGCCAGCAGCTCTACCTCATATGAGCAGTTCTTC. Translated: CASSSTSYEQFF.

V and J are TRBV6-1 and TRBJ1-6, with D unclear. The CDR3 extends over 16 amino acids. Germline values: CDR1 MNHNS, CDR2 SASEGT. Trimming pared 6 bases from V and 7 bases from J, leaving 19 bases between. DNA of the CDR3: TGTGCCAGCAGCGAACTTCCACAGACGGTGAATTCACCCCTCCACTTT. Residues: CASSELPQTVNSPLHF.

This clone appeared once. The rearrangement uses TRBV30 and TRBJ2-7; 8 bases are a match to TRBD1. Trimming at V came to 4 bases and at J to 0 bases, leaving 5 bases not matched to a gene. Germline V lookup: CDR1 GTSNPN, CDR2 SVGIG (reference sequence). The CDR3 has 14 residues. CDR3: CAWTPGQDSYEQYF. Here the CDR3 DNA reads TGTGCCTGGACTCCGGGACAGGACTCCTACGAGCAGTACTTC.

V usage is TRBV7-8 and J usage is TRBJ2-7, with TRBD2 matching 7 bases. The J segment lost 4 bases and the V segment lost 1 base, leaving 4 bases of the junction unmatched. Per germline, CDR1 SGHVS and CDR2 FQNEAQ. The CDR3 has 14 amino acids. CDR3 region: CASSLVPAGYEQYF. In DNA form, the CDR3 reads TGTGCCAGCAGCTTAGTTCCAGCGGGGTACGAGCAGTACTTC.

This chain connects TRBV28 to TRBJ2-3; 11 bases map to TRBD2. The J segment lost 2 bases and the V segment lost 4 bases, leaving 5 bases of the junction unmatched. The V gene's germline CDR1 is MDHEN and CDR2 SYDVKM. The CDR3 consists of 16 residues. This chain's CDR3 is CASSSSGGTYTDTQYF. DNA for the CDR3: TGTGCCAGCAGTTCTAGCGGGGGGACCTACACAGATACGCAGTATTTT.

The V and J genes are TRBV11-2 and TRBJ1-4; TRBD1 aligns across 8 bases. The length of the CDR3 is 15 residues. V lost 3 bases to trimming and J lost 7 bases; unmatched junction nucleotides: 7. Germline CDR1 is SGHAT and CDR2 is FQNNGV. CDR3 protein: CASSLFPGGGEKLFF. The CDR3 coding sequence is TGTGCCAGCAGCTTGTTCCCAGGGGGCGGTGAAAAACTGTTTTTT.

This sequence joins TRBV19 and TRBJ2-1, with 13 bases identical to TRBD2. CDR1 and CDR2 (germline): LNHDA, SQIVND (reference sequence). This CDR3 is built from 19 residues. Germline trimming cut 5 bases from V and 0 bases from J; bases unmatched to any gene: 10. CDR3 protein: CASSFGLAGDLSSYNEQFF. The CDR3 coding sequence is TGTGCCAGTAGTTTCGGACTAGCGGGGGACTTAAGCTCCTACAATGAGCAGTTCTTC.

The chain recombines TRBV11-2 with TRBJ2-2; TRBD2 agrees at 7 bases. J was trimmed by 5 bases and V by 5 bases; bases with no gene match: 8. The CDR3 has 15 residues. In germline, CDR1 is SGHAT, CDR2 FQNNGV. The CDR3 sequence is CASSPRTSFTGELFF. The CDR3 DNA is TGTGCCAGCAGCCCGCGGACTAGTTTTACCGGGGAGCTGTTTTTT.

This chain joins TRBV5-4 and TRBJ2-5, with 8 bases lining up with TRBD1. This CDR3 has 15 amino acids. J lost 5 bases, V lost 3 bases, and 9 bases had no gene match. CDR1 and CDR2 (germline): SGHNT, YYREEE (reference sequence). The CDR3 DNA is TGTGCCAGCAGCTCCGGACAGGGCCTAAGTGAGACCCAGTACTTC. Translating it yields CASSSGQGLSETQYF.

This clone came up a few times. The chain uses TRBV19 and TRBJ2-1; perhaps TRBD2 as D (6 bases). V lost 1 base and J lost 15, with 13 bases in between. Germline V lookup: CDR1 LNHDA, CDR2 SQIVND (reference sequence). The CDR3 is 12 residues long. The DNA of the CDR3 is TGTGCCAGTAGTATAGTCCGCGGGGTCGCGTTCTTC. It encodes CASSIVRGVAFF.

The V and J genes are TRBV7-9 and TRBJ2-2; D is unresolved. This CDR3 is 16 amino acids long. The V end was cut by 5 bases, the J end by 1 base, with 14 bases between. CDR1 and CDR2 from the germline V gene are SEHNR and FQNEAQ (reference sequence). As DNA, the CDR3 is TGTGCCAGCAGCCTAAGTCTGGTGGTGAACACCGGGGAGCTGTTTTTT. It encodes CASSLSLVVNTGELFF.

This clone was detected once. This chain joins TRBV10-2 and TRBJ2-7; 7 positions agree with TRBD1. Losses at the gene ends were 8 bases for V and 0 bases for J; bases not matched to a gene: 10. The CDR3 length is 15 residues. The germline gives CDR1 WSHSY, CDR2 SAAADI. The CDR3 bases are TGCGCCAGCCAAGCTTCCGGGACAGTCTCCTACGAGCAGTACTTC. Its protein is CASQASGTVSYEQYF.

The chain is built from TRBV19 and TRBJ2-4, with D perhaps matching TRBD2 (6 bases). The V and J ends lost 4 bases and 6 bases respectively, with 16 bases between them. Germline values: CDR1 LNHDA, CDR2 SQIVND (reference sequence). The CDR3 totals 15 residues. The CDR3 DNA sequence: TGTGCCAGTAGTAAGGCGGGGCTTTCAGGAAACATTCAGTACTTC. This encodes CASSKAGLSGNIQYF.

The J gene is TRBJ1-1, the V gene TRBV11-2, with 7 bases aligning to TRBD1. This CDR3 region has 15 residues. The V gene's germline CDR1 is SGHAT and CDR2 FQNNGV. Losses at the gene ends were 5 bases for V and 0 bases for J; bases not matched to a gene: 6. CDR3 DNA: TGTGCCAGCAGCCTACAGGGGAGCATGAACACTGAAGCTTTCTTT. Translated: CASSLQGSMNTEAFF.